These 25 T cell receptor beta chains share one sample of origin, sequenced in a study of vaccination effects on CD4 cells after COVID-19. Within the ViraFEST assay, antigen-specific CD4+ T cells underwent expansion with viral peptide pools prior to sequencing. Cells that had been cultured for approximately eleven days were the source of isolated CD4+ T cells. Of the BNT162b2 and mRNA-1273 vaccines, participants received two doses of one or the other. The antigens of these receptors remain unknown. Measured with immunoSEQ multiplex PCR; TCRdb has only the in-frame clones, and not every one. This table holds around 32,000 clones, under 75% found once. The sample consisted of CD4+ T cells from PBMCs cultured with HCoV-229E spike peptides, taken after COVID-19 vaccination. Source of these receptors: a human donor who received a COVID-19 vaccine.

The chain links TRBV6-4 to TRBJ2-3; 10 nucleotides agree with TRBD2. The CDR3 totals 14 residues. Germline CDR1 reads MRHNA; CDR2 reads SNTAGT. Germline trimming cut 8 bases from V and 3 bases from J; bases unmatched to any gene: 5. CDR3 in amino acids: CASGAGGQTDTQYF. CDR3 nucleotide sequence: TGTGCCAGCGGAGCGGGGGGGCAAACAGATACGCAGTATTTT.

V and J are TRBV18 and TRBJ2-1; the D gene could be TRBD1 or TRBD2 (5 bases each). The CDR3 runs to 16 residues. V dropped 3 bases and J dropped 0 bases, with 12 bases sitting between them. CDR1 is KGHSH, CDR2 LQKENI, per germline. The CDR3 DNA reads as TGTGCCAGCTCACCCCGGGACCCGAGCTCCTACAATGAGCAGTTCTTC. It codes for CASSPRDPSSYNEQFF.

CDR3 sequence reads: CASSFRAGDTQYF. CDR3 DNA sequence: TGTGCCAGCAGTTTCCGGGCGGGAGATACGCAGTATTTT. This rearrangement joins TRBV12-3 or TRBV12-4 to TRBJ2-3; D perhaps matches TRBD2 (5 bases). This CDR3 has 13 residues. V lost 3 bases and J 5 bases, leaving 9 bases between the germline ends.

The chain joins TRBV27 to TRBJ1-2; 9 bases fit TRBD1. The CDR3 totals 13 residues. V was clipped by 8 bases and J by 6 bases; unmatched bases: 7. Germline V gives CDR1 MNHEY, CDR2 SMNVEV (reference sequence). Written as DNA, the CDR3 is TGTGCCAGCCGTGGGACAGGGTTCAATGGCTACACCTTC. Translation: CASRGTGFNGYTF.

CDR3 residues: CASSPTGSGADNEQFF. The CDR3 DNA reads as TGTGCCAGCAGCCCCACCGGGTCAGGGGCGGACAATGAGCAGTTCTTC. The rearrangement uses TRBV7-6 and TRBJ2-1; weak D call: TRBD1 (6 bases). CDR1 is SGHVS and CDR2 is FNYEAQ in the germline V gene. The CDR3 is 16 amino acids. Between the trimmed V and J ends, which lost 5 bases and 5 bases, there was a span of 19 bases.

The chain has TRBV5-4 and TRBJ1-4; D is possibly TRBD1 (5 bases). Deletions cut 0 bases from V and 1 base from J, with 7 bases between. This CDR3 is built from 15 residues. Germline loops: CDR1 SGHNT, CDR2 YYREEE (reference sequence). The DNA of the CDR3 is TGTGCCAGCAGCTTGGTTGGGGGAACTAATGAAAAACTGTTTTTT. It specifies CASSLVGGTNEKLFF.

The rearrangement uses TRBV18 and TRBJ2-2; D call uncertain. Germline V gives CDR1 KGHSH, CDR2 LQKENI. The CDR3 is 14 amino acids. Trimming shortened V by 3 bases and J by 5 bases, and 10 bases separated the two germline ends. The CDR3 DNA is TGTGCCAGCTCACCTCGGCAGGCGACCGGGGAGCTGTTTTTT. This gives the protein CASSPRQATGELFF.

This chain joins TRBV25-1 and TRBJ1-2; D possibly corresponds to TRBD1 (5 bases). The germline CDR1 and CDR2 sequences are MGHDK and SYGVNS. The CDR3 length is 13 residues. Trimming left V 7 bases short and J 5 bases short, with 14 bases between. The CDR3 sequence: CASTFGADYGYTF. CDR3 sequence (DNA): TGTGCCAGCACATTTGGGGCAGATTATGGCTACACCTTC.

V is TRBV7-8 and J is TRBJ1-6; 8 bases line up with TRBD1. CDR1 and CDR2 from the germline V gene are SGHVS and FQNEAQ. The CDR3 is 15 amino acids. The junction had 10 bases not matched to a gene; V was cut back by 8 bases and J by 7 bases. The CDR3 here is CASGSDRGGNSPLHF. The CDR3 nucleotides are TGTGCCAGCGGATCCGACAGGGGCGGAAATTCACCCCTCCACTTT.

The chain has TRBV6-2 or TRBV6-3 and TRBJ2-7, with 9 bases matching TRBD1. Germline CDR1 reads MNHEY; CDR2 reads SVGEGT. Losses at the gene ends were 0 bases for V and 4 bases for J; bases not matched to a gene: 1. The CDR3 consists of 14 residues. The CDR3 region has the DNA TGTGCCAGCAGTTACTCGACAGGGGGTTACGAGCAGTACTTC. Translated, it gives CASSYSTGGYEQYF.

CDR3 residues: CASRAGGISETQYF. The CDR3 nucleotides read TGTGCCAGTCGGGCAGGGGGCATTTCGGAGACCCAGTACTTC. This chain links TRBV7-9 with TRBJ2-5; 8 bases match TRBD1. Germline V gene data show CDR1 as SEHNR and CDR2 as FQNEAQ (reference sequence). The CDR3 extends over 14 amino acids. Trimming took 9 bases from V and 5 from J; bases not matched to a gene: 11. The full variable domain, completed using reference TRBV7-9 and TRBJ2-5, is DTGVSQNPRHKITKRGQNVTFRCDPISEHNRLYWYRQTLGQGPEFLTYFQNEAQLEKSRLLSDRFSAERPKGSFSTLEIQRTEQGDSAMYLCASRAGGISETQYFGPGTRLLVL.

This clone showed up just a few times. CDR3 region: CASSERGSYGYTF. The CDR3 DNA sequence: TGTGCCAGCAGTGAAAGGGGGAGCTATGGCTACACCTTC. The genes are TRBV2 and TRBJ1-2; D is perhaps TRBD1 (6 bases). The CDR3 runs 13 residues. Germline V lookup: CDR1 SNHLY, CDR2 FYNNEI. V lost 2 bases and J 4 bases, leaving 8 bases between the germline ends.

V is TRBV18 and J is TRBJ2-5; TRBD2 matches at 14 bases. V shed 4 bases and J 5 bases; nucleotides not matched to a gene: 6. Germline V lookup: CDR1 KGHSH, CDR2 LQKENI. The CDR3 has 16 amino acids. For the CDR3, the DNA is TGTGCCAGCTCACTATCGGGGACTAGCGGGAGTGAGACCCAGTACTTC. Residues: CASSLSGTSGSETQYF.

V gene TRBV7-9 combines with J gene TRBJ1-2, with TRBD1 identical over 9 bases. The V gene's germline CDR1 is SEHNR and CDR2 FQNEAQ (reference sequence). There are 14 residues in the CDR3. Trimming took 3 bases from V and 7 from J; bases not matched to a gene: 6. Here the CDR3 reads CASSLTGGNGGYTF. DNA for the CDR3: TGTGCCAGCAGCTTGACAGGGGGTAATGGTGGCTACACCTTC.

The chain carries TRBV6-5 and TRBJ1-2, with TRBD1 matching 7 bases. Germline CDR1 MNHEY, CDR2 SVGAGI. Trimming removed 4 bases from V and 3 bases from J; junction bases left unmatched: 8. The CDR3 consists of 15 residues. The CDR3 coding sequence is TGTGCCAGCAGTTCACGTCCCACAGGGGACTATGGCTACACCTTC. Its translation is CASSSRPTGDYGYTF.

The chain uses TRBV25-1 and TRBJ2-5, with D possibly matching TRBD1 (6 bases). From germline, CDR1 is MGHDK and CDR2 SYGVNS. The CDR3 spans 13 residues. V was clipped by 1 base and J by 5 bases, with 8 bases between them. DNA for the CDR3: TGTGCCAGCAGTGAATGGACAGCCGAGACCCAGTACTTC. Its translation is CASSEWTAETQYF.

V gene TRBV7-8 combines with J gene TRBJ1-3; D gene ambiguous. V gave up 1 base and J gave up 0 bases, with 10 bases separating them. This CDR3 has 16 amino acids. Germline CDR1 SGHVS, CDR2 FQNEAQ. As DNA, the CDR3 is TGTGCCAGCAGCTTAGGGCAGAGTCGCTCTGGAAACACCATATATTTT. Amino acids: CASSLGQSRSGNTIYF.

The gene calls are TRBV6-5 and TRBJ1-6, with a weak D call TRBD1 (5 bases). The CDR3 is made up of 16 amino acids. Germline values: CDR1 MNHEY, CDR2 SVGAGI. Trimming took 4 bases from V and 6 from J, leaving 16 bases between them. Here the CDR3 DNA reads TGTGCCAGCAGTTTGACGACAGTCCCCTCTAATTCACCCCTCCACTTT. Residues: CASSLTTVPSNSPLHF.

This clone was recorded once. The chain has TRBV5-1 and TRBJ2-7; D may be TRBD1 (7 bases). The germline V gene has CDR1 SGHRS and CDR2 YFSETQ. This CDR3 comprises 15 residues. Trimming took 3 bases from V and 1 from J, leaving 14 bases between them. CDR3 loop: CASSWGQGGSYEQYF. The CDR3 nucleotides are TGCGCCAGCAGCTGGGGCCAGGGGGGATCCTACGAGCAGTACTTC.

The J gene is TRBJ2-2, the V gene TRBV3-1 (or the pseudogene TRBV3-2); D may be TRBD2 (5 bases). The CDR3 spans 16 residues. Trimming pared 4 bases from V and 1 base from J, leaving 13 bases between. Germline lookup yields CDR1 LGHDT and CDR2 YNNKEL (reference sequence). The chain's CDR3 is CASSRHGLQNTGELFF. In DNA form, the CDR3 reads TGTGCCAGCAGCCGCCACGGACTCCAGAACACCGGGGAGCTGTTTTTT.

This clone was detected only once. This chain connects TRBV12-3 or TRBV12-4 to TRBJ2-1, with TRBD2 matching over 7 bases. The CDR3 is 13 amino acids. V was clipped by 6 bases and J by 9 bases; unmatched bases: 8. This CDR3 reads CASSLGLVGEQFF. The CDR3 DNA reads as TGTGCCAGCAGCCTCGGACTAGTGGGTGAGCAGTTCTTC.

This chain links TRBV12-5 with TRBJ2-5; 7 bases line up with TRBD1. Looked up from germline, CDR1 is LGHNT and CDR2 is FRNRAP. V shed 0 bases and J 3 bases; nucleotides not matched to a gene: 7. This CDR3 has 16 amino acids. The CDR3 reads CASGLVGATGKETQYF. The CDR3 region has the DNA TGTGCTAGTGGTTTGGTAGGGGCGACAGGGAAAGAGACCCAGTACTTC.

The chain recombines TRBV5-1 with TRBJ2-3, with D unresolved. The V end lost 0 bases, the J end lost 1 base, and 3 bases lay between the germline ends. Germline values: CDR1 SGHRS, CDR2 YFSETQ. The length of the CDR3 is 13 residues. The CDR3 coding sequence is TGCGCCAGCAGCTTGGGTGGCACAGATACGCAGTATTTT. It codes for CASSLGGTDTQYF.

This chain connects TRBV7-9 to TRBJ1-5, with unresolved D. V lost 1 base and J lost 7, with 5 bases in between. The CDR3 has 12 amino acids. Germline lookup yields CDR1 SEHNR and CDR2 FQNEAQ (reference sequence). CDR3 coding DNA: TGTGCCAGCAGCTTAGAGGGACAGCCCCAGCATTTT. Translation gives CASSLEGQPQHF.

J is TRBJ2-7 and V is TRBV18, with 11 bases aligning to TRBD1. V lost 4 bases and J lost 1; bases outside the gene matches: 3. Germline V CDR1 and CDR2: KGHSH, LQKENI. The CDR3 sequence is 15 residues long. CDR3 loop: CASSQGQGASYEQYF. In DNA, the CDR3 is TGTGCCAGCTCACAAGGACAGGGGGCTTCCTACGAGCAGTACTTC.